The 5 T cell receptor beta chains reported below all come from one sample, sequenced in a study of blood T cell repertoires in COVID-19. The protocol was immunoSEQ multiplex PCR, while the TCRdb copy is restricted to in-frame clones and leaves out a portion. The data show 650,000 to 800,000 clones, 90% seen once. The specimen sequenced was peripheral blood. Receptor source: a woman under 30 with acute or convalescent COVID-19.

The V gene is TRBV18, the J gene TRBJ2-7; D is undetermined. This CDR3 has 13 residues. V lost 6 bases and J lost 1, with 10 bases in between. Germline V CDR1 and CDR2: KGHSH, LQKENI. CDR3 sequence: CASSPTNSYEQYF. The DNA for the CDR3 is TGTGCCAGCTCCCCGACAAATTCCTACGAGCAGTACTTC.

The chain is built from TRBV28 and TRBJ1-5; 10 nucleotides align to TRBD1. The CDR3 spans 18 residues. The germline gives CDR1 MDHEN, CDR2 SYDVKM. J was trimmed by 3 bases and V by 6 bases; bases with no gene match: 14. CDR3 in DNA: TGTGCCAGCAGCTATATACCCCGGACAGGGGGGTTCAATCAGCCCCAGCATTTT. Its translation: CASSYIPRTGGFNQPQHF.

The J gene is TRBJ1-5, the V gene TRBV27; D is undetermined. Deletions cut 4 bases from V and 0 bases from J, with 10 bases between. This CDR3 has 15 residues. Germline assignment: CDR1 MNHEY and CDR2 SMNVEV (reference sequence). Here the CDR3 DNA reads TGTGCCAGCAGTTCCGGGGTTCCTAGCAATCAGCCCCAGCATTTT. Amino acid sequence: CASSSGVPSNQPQHF.

The genes are TRBV29-1 and TRBJ1-1; 7 bases match TRBD1. The V gene's germline CDR1 is SQVTM and CDR2 ANQGSEA. This CDR3 comprises 15 residues. V lost 8 bases and J lost 4; bases outside the gene matches: 16. The CDR3 DNA reads as TGCAGCATTAAGGGGGCGAGGATTGAGGGCACTGAAGCTTTCTTT. Encoded protein: CSIKGARIEGTEAFF.

The rearrangement joins TRBV5-1 to TRBJ1-5; maybe TRBD1 (6 bases). Germline V gene sequence: CDR1 SGHRS, CDR2 YFSETQ. Between the trimmed V and J ends, which lost 4 bases and 4 bases, there was a span of 21 bases. This CDR3 has 17 residues. CDR3 region: CASSLLPLDSANQPQHF. CDR3 DNA sequence: TGCGCCAGCAGCCTGTTACCCCTGGACAGCGCGAATCAGCCCCAGCATTTT. Full variable domain (rest looked up from reference TRBV5-1 and TRBJ1-5): KAGVTQTPRYLIKTRGQQVTLSCSPISGHRSVSWYQQTPGQGLQFLFEYFSETQRNKGNFPGRFSGRQFSNSRSEMNVSTLELGDSALYLCASSLLPLDSANQPQHFGDGTRLSIL.